This TCR beta chain came from a study of immune heterogeneity within non-small cell lung tumors. Study findings and constraints: Identical dominant CDR3 beta clonotypes spanned tumor sites within a patient, beside site-unique high-frequency clones.

TCR beta CDR3 was amplified by multiplex PCR using 32 V and 13 J primers. Using its own MiXCR run on the multiplex PCR reads, TCRdb lists one record per CDR3 protein. The table records several thousand distinct CDR3 sequences, 21% of them present only once. Bulk tumor genomic DNA was the template, and each sample received roughly 590 ng. While surgery was under way, several biopsies spaced far apart were taken per primary tumor. The cohort was untreated, with newly diagnosed non-small cell lung cancer undergoing curative surgery. This clonotype occurred many times. Its target is not known. The CDR3 runs 15 residues. Germline CDR1 SEHNR, CDR2 FQNEAQ (reference sequence). The V end lost 3 bases, the J end lost 4 bases, and 12 bases lay between the germline ends.

The clonotype was recovered from an older woman with non-small cell lung cancer. What was sequenced was lung tumor tissue. V usage is TRBV7-9 and J usage is TRBJ1-4, with a possible D match to TRBD1 (5 bases). CDR3: CASSLGGGFNEKLFF. The CDR3 DNA sequence: TGTGCCAGCAGCTTGGGGGGGGGTTTTAATGAAAAACTGTTTTTT.